The following is a T cell receptor (beta chain) sequence with its context. Antigen specificity is unknown. The entry originates in a study of T cell repertoires in ileal Crohn's disease. This sample's time point: inflamed ileum from the surgical specimen. Study conclusions and caveats: Clonal expansions were more frequent in active smokers than non-smokers at surgery.

TCRdb's copy holds only in-frame clones and misses some; the assay was immunoSEQ multiplex PCR. The sample carries some 16,000 clones, 92% recorded once. Trimming cost V 2 bases and J 1 base, with 0 bases left between them. The germline V gene encodes CDR1 LGHNA and CDR2 YSLEER. The CDR3 totals 12 residues. Sequencing input: ileal tissue. V usage is TRBV4-3 and J usage is TRBJ1-3; D gene uncertain. The clonotype comes from an adult with Crohn's disease. In DNA, the CDR3 is TGCGCCAGCAGCCAATCTGGAAACACCATATATTTT. Translating it yields CASSQSGNTIYF.